The 13 T cell receptor beta chains below all came from one sample that was sequenced in a study of regulatory T cells in long-lasting Graves disease. Combining iRepertoire HTBI primers with Arm-PCR of CDR3 regions, the authors built TCR beta libraries. TCRdb reanalysed the multiplex PCR reads using MiXCR and keeps one entry per CDR3 protein. The table records some 220,000 distinct CDR3 sequences, approximately 19% of them present only once. The time point was: newly diagnosed GD, antithyroid drugs for less than 3 months. RNA extracted from PBMCs served as the sequencing template. The data also belong to a second study, concerning T cells in Graves' hyperthyroidism and ophthalmopathy.

The starting material was peripheral blood mononuclear cells (PBMCs), obtained at new diagnosis, from a patient treated with antithyroid drugs. The receptors here all came from a woman aged 25 to 45 with Graves disease.

This clonotype was counted ten times or more. The rearrangement joins TRBV4-1 to TRBJ1-4; D is perhaps TRBD1 (6 bases). This CDR3 is 16 amino acids long. CDR1 and CDR2 from the germline V gene are MGHRA and YSYEKL. The V gene lost 3 bases and the J gene lost 2 bases, with 13 bases spanning the gap. The CDR3 nucleotides read TGCGCCAGCAGCCAGGGGGCCCCAGGGACTAATGAAAAACTGTTTTTT. Protein: CASSQGAPGTNEKLFF.

This clonotype was observed many times. The chain is built from TRBV14 and TRBJ2-2; 10 bases are shared with TRBD1. Germline V gene lookup returns CDR1 SGHDN and CDR2 FVKESK. Trimming at V came to 0 bases and at J to 5 bases, leaving 3 bases not matched to a gene. The CDR3 covers 16 residues. The CDR3 sequence: CASSQDKGQGTGELFF. The CDR3 nucleotides are TGTGCCAGCAGCCAAGACAAGGGACAGGGGACCGGGGAGCTGTTTTTT.

This clonotype has at least ten counts. The genes are TRBV4-1 and TRBJ1-4, with D unclear. The CDR3 is 15 residues long. Germline lookup yields CDR1 MGHRA and CDR2 YSYEKL. V was pared by 1 base and J by 7 bases, with 13 bases between. The DNA of the CDR3 is TGCGCCAGCAGCCAAGGAAGGGAAGGATTTGAAAAACTGTTTTTT. This sequence encodes CASSQGREGFEKLFF.

This clonotype was picked up many times. This chain connects TRBV12-3 or TRBV12-4 to TRBJ1-2, with D tentatively TRBD1 (6 bases). With 5 bases removed from V and 6 bases from J, the gap between germline ends came to 13 bases. The CDR3 covers 13 residues. In DNA form, the CDR3 reads TGTGCCAGCAGTCCCCGGGGGCCCAATGGCTACACCTTC. It encodes CASSPRGPNGYTF.

This clonotype appeared many times. The J gene is TRBJ1-3, the V gene TRBV12-3 or TRBV12-4; tentatively, D is TRBD1 (6 bases). The CDR3 length is 14 residues. V was trimmed by 6 bases and J by 5 bases, leaving 14 bases between them. The CDR3 DNA reads TGTGCCAGCAGCAACAGGTGGGACAGAAACACCATATATTTT. Translation gives CASSNRWDRNTIYF.

At least ten counts were recorded for this clonotype. The gene calls are TRBV7-6 and TRBJ2-7, with D perhaps assigned TRBD1 or TRBD2 (5 bases each). Germline lookup yields CDR1 SGHVS and CDR2 FNYEAQ. This CDR3 comprises 15 residues. V lost 5 bases and J lost 0, with 14 bases in between. For the CDR3, the DNA is TGTGCCAGCAGCCAAGGGACCGCAAGCTCCTACGAGCAGTACTTC. Translating gives CASSQGTASSYEQYF.

The chain links TRBV5-6 to TRBJ2-7; no clear D gene. Trimming shortened V by 2 bases and J by 2 bases, and 11 bases separated the two germline ends. Germline V gene lookup returns CDR1 SGHDT and CDR2 YYEEEE. This CDR3 has 14 amino acids. CDR3 DNA sequence: TGTGCCAGCAGCTTCCCCGGGTTGGCCTACGAGCAGTACTTC. Translated, it gives CASSFPGLAYEQYF.

The chain couples TRBV27 to TRBJ1-1, with D uncertain. Germline V gene lookup returns CDR1 MNHEY and CDR2 SMNVEV (reference sequence). V lost 2 bases and J lost 3, with 19 bases in between. The CDR3 extends over 17 amino acids. The CDR3 spells CASSLAPHRPEDTEAFF. The CDR3 bases are TGTGCCAGCAGTTTAGCCCCACACCGACCGGAGGACACTGAAGCTTTCTTT.

Ten or more counts support this clonotype. This chain connects TRBV2 to TRBJ1-5; TRBD1 matches 7 bases. The CDR3 spans 14 residues. The J segment lost 7 bases and the V segment lost 0 bases, leaving 3 bases of the junction unmatched. The germline V gene has CDR1 SNHLY and CDR2 FYNNEI. CDR3 region: CASSEATGRQPQHF. CDR3 bases: TGTGCCAGCAGTGAAGCGACAGGGAGGCAGCCCCAGCATTTT. Full variable domain (outside the CDR3, taken from reference TRBV2 and TRBJ1-5): EPEVTQTPSHQVTQMGQEVILRCVPISNHLYFYWYRQILGQKVEFLVSFYNNEISEKSEIFDDQFSVERPDGSNFTLKIRSTKLEDSAMYFCASSEATGRQPQHFGDGTRLSIL.

The chain combines TRBV19 with TRBJ2-7; perhaps TRBD1 as D (5 bases). Germline CDR1 LNHDA, CDR2 SQIVND (reference sequence). Between the trimmed V and J ends, which lost 5 bases and 0 bases, there was a span of 8 bases. The CDR3 covers 13 residues. The CDR3 region is CASSAQASYEQYF. CDR3 in DNA: TGTGCCAGTAGTGCACAGGCCTCCTACGAGCAGTACTTC.

This clonotype was counted at least ten times. The chain joins TRBV6-1 to TRBJ1-2, with D maybe TRBD1 (5 bases). Trimming removed 4 bases from V and 5 bases from J, with 17 bases in between. The CDR3 totals 15 residues. CDR1 MNHNS and CDR2 SASEGT come from the germline V gene. This CDR3 reads CASSAPGRVGYGYTF. The DNA of the CDR3 is TGTGCCAGCAGTGCCCCTGGCAGGGTGGGATATGGCTACACCTTC.

The chain is built from TRBV7-9 and TRBJ2-5; 8 bases match TRBD1. This CDR3 region has 15 residues. The trim removed 3 bases at V and 2 bases at J, leaving 5 bases unmatched. Germline V gives CDR1 SEHNR, CDR2 FQNEAQ (reference sequence). The CDR3 spells CASSFTDRDQETQYF. Here the CDR3 DNA reads TGTGCCAGCAGCTTCACGGACAGGGATCAAGAGACCCAGTACTTC.

Ten or more counts support this clonotype. The J gene is TRBJ1-6, the V gene TRBV7-2; D is possibly TRBD1 (5 bases). Germline V gene sequence: CDR1 SGHTA, CDR2 FQGNSA. This CDR3 is built from 15 residues. V was pared by 1 base and J by 8 bases, with 12 bases between. In DNA form, the CDR3 reads TGTGCCAGCAGCTTAGATACAGGCGTGGATTCACCCCTCCACTTT. As protein: CASSLDTGVDSPLHF. Based on the CDR3 plus reference TRBV7-2 and TRBJ1-6, the full variable domain is GAGVSQSPSNKVTEKGKDVELRCDPISGHTALYWYRQSLGQGLEFLIYFQGNSAPDKSGLPSDRFSAERTGGSVSTLTIQRTQQEDSAVYLCASSLDTGVDSPLHFGNGTRLTVT.